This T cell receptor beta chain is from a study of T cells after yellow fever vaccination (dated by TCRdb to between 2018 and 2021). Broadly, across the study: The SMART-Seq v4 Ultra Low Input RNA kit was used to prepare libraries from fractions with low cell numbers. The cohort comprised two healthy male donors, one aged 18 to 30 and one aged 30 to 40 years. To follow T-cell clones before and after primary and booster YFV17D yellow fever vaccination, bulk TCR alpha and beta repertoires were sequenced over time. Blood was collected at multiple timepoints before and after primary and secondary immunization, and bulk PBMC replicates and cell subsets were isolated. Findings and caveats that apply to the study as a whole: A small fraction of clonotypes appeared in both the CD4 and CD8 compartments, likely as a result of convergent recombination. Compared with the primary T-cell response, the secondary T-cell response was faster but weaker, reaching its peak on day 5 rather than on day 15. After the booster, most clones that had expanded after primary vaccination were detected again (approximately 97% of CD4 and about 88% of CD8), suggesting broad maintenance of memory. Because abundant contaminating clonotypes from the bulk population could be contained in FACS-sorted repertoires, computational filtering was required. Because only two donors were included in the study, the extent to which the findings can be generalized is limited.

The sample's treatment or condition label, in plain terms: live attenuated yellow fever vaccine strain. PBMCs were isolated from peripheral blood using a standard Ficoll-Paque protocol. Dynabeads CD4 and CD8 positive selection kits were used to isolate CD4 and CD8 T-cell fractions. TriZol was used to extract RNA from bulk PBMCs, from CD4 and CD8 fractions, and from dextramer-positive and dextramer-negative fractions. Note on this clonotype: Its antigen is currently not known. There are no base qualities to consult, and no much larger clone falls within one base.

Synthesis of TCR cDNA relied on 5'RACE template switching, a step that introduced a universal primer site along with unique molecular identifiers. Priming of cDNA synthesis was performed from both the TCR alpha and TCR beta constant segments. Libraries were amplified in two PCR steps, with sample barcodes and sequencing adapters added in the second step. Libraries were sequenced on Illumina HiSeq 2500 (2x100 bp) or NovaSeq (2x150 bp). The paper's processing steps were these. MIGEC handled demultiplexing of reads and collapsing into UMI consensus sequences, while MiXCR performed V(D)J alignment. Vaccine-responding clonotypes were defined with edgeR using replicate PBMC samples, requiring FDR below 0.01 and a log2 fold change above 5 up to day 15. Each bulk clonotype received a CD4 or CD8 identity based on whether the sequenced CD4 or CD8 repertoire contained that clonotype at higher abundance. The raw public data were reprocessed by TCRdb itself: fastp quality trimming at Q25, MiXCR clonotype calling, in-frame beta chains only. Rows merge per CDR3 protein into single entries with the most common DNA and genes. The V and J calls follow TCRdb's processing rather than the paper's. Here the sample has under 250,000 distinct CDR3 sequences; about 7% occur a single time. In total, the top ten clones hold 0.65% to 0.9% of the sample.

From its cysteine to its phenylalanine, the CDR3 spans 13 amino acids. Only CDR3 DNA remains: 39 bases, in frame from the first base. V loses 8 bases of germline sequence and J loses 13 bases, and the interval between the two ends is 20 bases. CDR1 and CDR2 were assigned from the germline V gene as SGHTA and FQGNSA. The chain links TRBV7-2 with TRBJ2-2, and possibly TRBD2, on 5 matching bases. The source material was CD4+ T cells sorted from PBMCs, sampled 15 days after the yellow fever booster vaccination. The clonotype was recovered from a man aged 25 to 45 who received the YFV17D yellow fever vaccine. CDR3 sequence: CASDERRGERLFF. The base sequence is TGTGCCAGCGATGAGAGACGGGGAGAGAGGCTGTTTTTT.